These T cell receptor beta chains were read from a single sample in a study of T-cell reconstitution after alpha-beta-depleted transplantation in children. TCRdb processed the PCR reads anew with MiXCR; each CDR3 protein has one entry. The sample has about 540,000 distinct CDR3 sequences; 15% to 20% are singletons. Here the sequenced sample was PBMCs from the stem cell graft donor, taken from the stem cell graft. The receptors were gathered from a human donor who donated a stem cell graft to a child with acute lymphoblastic leukemia. CDR3s include the opening cysteine and the closing phenylalanine or tryptophan. A D gene is named only where the DNA matches it firmly. The size field is filled for only some rows; it gives once, few, many or a size class.

CDR3 DNA | CDR3 protein | clone size | J gene | V gene | D gene
TGTGCCAGCAGCCCTCGGCAAAACATTCAGTACTTC | CASSPRQNIQYF | few | TRBJ2-4 | TRBV7-2 | -
TGTGCCAGCAGCCGTGTGGCAGGGAGCAATGAAAAACTGTTTTTT | CASSRVAGSNEKLFF | few | TRBJ1-4 | TRBV12-3/TRBV12-4 | -
TGTGCCAGCAGCCAGCTAGCGGGAGGGGTCTACGAGCAGTACTTC | CASSQLAGGVYEQYF | - | TRBJ2-7 | TRBV14 | TRBD2
TGCAGTGCTAAGGGGTATGGAGGGACGGGGGTGAAAGGAGAAAATCAGCCCCAGCATTTT | CSAKGYGGTGVKGENQPQHF | - | TRBJ1-5 | TRBV20-1 | -
TGTGCCATCAGTGTTACAGGGGGGTCCTACGAGCAGTACTTC | CAISVTGGSYEQYF | many | TRBJ2-7 | TRBV10-3 | TRBD1
TGTGCCAGCAGCTTAGAGGGGGGGGCCTACGAGCAGTACTTC | CASSLEGGAYEQYF | many | TRBJ2-7 | TRBV7-9 | -
TGCAGTACGCCTACGACGGGGGGCGAGTACAATGAGCAGTTCTTC | CSTPTTGGEYNEQFF | - | TRBJ2-1 | TRBV20-1 | -
TGCGCCAGCAGCCAAGAGTACTGGGGGAGAGGTGAAGCTTTCTTT | CASSQEYWGRGEAFF | few | TRBJ1-1 | TRBV4-1 | -
TGTGCCAGCAGCCCAAGATTAGGGGCCGGGACTAGCGTAGGGTCCTACGAGCAGTACTTC | CASSPRLGAGTSVGSYEQYF | - | TRBJ2-7 | TRBV4-2 | TRBD2
TGTGCCTGGAGTATGCTAGCGGATAGCACAGATACGCAGTATTTT | CAWSMLADSTDTQYF | - | TRBJ2-3 | TRBV30 | TRBD2
TGCAGTGCTAGAGAGGGGACAGGGGGCAAGGGCGAGCAGTACTTC | CSAREGTGGKGEQYF | many | TRBJ2-7 | TRBV20-1 | TRBD1
TGTGCCAGCAGCTACGACTCGGGGGGCTACGAGCAGTACTTC | CASSYDSGGYEQYF | once | TRBJ2-7 | TRBV11-2 | TRBD2
TGTGCCAGCAGCCAAGAATCGGGCCCCGGGACCCTGGTCGGGGAGCTGTTTTTT | CASSQESGPGTLVGELFF | - | TRBJ2-2 | TRBV4-2 | -
TGTGCCAGCAGTTTAGCTCCGGGACAGCCTCAGCCCCAGCATTTT | CASSLAPGQPQPQHF | - | TRBJ1-5 | TRBV12-3/TRBV12-4 | TRBD1
TGTGCCAGCAGTTTCTCGCGGGAAAGACAGAATGAGCAGTTCTTC | CASSFSRERQNEQFF | - | TRBJ2-1 | TRBV27 | -
TGTGCCAGCAGCGCCCAGGGCCTCGAGCAGTACTTC | CASSAQGLEQYF | few | TRBJ2-7 | TRBV9 | -
TGCAGTGCTGACGGGTCTAGCGGTAGCTCCTACGAGCAGTACTTC | CSADGSSGSSYEQYF | many | TRBJ2-7 | TRBV20-1 | TRBD2
TGTGCCAGCACCACCCGGGACAGGGTCCCTCTGTACTTC | CASTTRDRVPLYF | - | TRBJ2-7 | TRBV2 | TRBD1
TGCAGTGCTCCTCAGGGGATTAATTCACCCCTCCACTTT | CSAPQGINSPLHF | few | TRBJ1-6 | TRBV20-1 | -
TGTGCCAGCAGCCCTGGACAGGGGGCCAATAGCAATCAGCCCCAGCATTTT | CASSPGQGANSNQPQHF | - | TRBJ1-5 | TRBV7-6 | TRBD1
TGTGCCATCAGTGAGTCGACTAGCGGGAGCAAAGAGACCCAGTACTTC | CAISESTSGSKETQYF | - | TRBJ2-5 | TRBV10-3 | TRBD2
TGTGCCAGCAGCGCCGGGACAGCACATTTCTATGGCTACACCTTC | CASSAGTAHFYGYTF | - | TRBJ1-2 | TRBV7-9 | TRBD1
TGTGCCAGCAGCTTCGACAGGGTCGGGCAAGAGACCCAGTACTTC | CASSFDRVGQETQYF | - | TRBJ2-5 | TRBV7-7 | TRBD1